Below, 21 T cell receptor beta chains from the same sample are listed, as sequenced in a study of blood T cell repertoires in COVID-19. Sequenced by immunoSEQ multiplex PCR; TCRdb stores in-frame clones only, minus some. This sample has more than 25,000 clones, with 80% to 90% found just once. Sequences were obtained from peripheral blood. Every receptor here comes from a man aged 60 to 75 with acute or convalescent COVID-19.

The CDR3 loop is CASSAQGADTEAFF. In DNA, the CDR3 is TGTGCCAGCAGCGCACAGGGGGCCGACACTGAAGCTTTCTTT. The rearrangement joins TRBV9 to TRBJ1-1; 9 nucleotides line up with TRBD1. CDR3 length: 14 residues. Germline values: CDR1 SGDLS, CDR2 YYNGEE. J lost 3 bases, V lost 3 bases, and 3 bases had no gene match.

The rearrangement uses TRBV2 and TRBJ1-1, with D possibly TRBD1 on 6 matching bases. The V end lost 6 bases, the J end lost 4 bases, and 15 bases lay between the germline ends. Germline-derived CDR1 and CDR2 are SNHLY and FYNNEI. This CDR3 contains 14 residues. The CDR3 coding sequence is TGTGCCAGCAGGGCGGACAGTTTTTCCACTGAAGCTTTCTTT. Protein: CASRADSFSTEAFF.

The genes are TRBV24-1 and TRBJ2-5, with 13 bases matching TRBD2. CDR3 size: 16 residues. Germline assignment: CDR1 KGHDR and CDR2 SFDVKD. The trim removed 2 bases at V and 5 bases at J, leaving 4 bases unmatched. This chain's CDR3 is CATSDWTSGGLETQYF. DNA of the CDR3: TGTGCCACCAGTGATTGGACTAGCGGGGGTTTGGAGACCCAGTACTTC.

The chain combines TRBV6-5 with TRBJ2-3; TRBD1 might be the D (6 bases). V gave up 6 bases and J gave up 1 base, with 8 bases separating them. The CDR3 contains 13 residues. The germline V gene has CDR1 MNHEY and CDR2 SVGAGI. In DNA, the CDR3 is TGTGCCAGCAGAGCAGGGGGCACAGATACGCAGTATTTT. It specifies CASRAGGTDTQYF.

The chain couples TRBV9 to TRBJ2-7; D remains ambiguous. This CDR3 is built from 14 residues. CDR1 is SGDLS and CDR2 is YYNGEE in the germline V gene. V was shortened by 0 bases and J by 0 bases, with 7 bases between the two germline ends. CDR3 in amino acids: CASSVGASSYEQYF. Here the CDR3 DNA reads TGTGCCAGCAGCGTAGGTGCTAGCTCCTACGAGCAGTACTTC.

This chain uses TRBV28 with TRBJ2-7, with TRBD2 matching 9 bases. Trimming at V came to 7 bases and at J to 2 bases, leaving 9 bases not matched to a gene. Germline-derived CDR1 and CDR2 are MDHEN and SYDVKM. There are 15 residues in the CDR3. Here the CDR3 reads CASTSPGLATYEQYF. The CDR3 DNA sequence: TGTGCCAGCACGAGTCCGGGACTAGCTACCTACGAGCAGTACTTC.

This sequence joins TRBV18 and TRBJ1-2; 7 nucleotides agree with TRBD1. The CDR3 is 13 amino acids. Germline V gene lookup returns CDR1 KGHSH and CDR2 LQKENI. V was pared by 3 bases and J by 2 bases, with 0 bases of the junction left unmatched. The CDR3 spells CASSPDRNYGYTF. For the CDR3, the DNA is TGTGCCAGCTCACCGGACAGGAACTATGGCTACACCTTC.

The genes are TRBV9 and TRBJ1-4, with 8 bases fitting TRBD1. With 4 bases clipped from V and 7 bases from J, the junction kept 6 bases outside the gene matches. Germline lookup yields CDR1 SGDLS and CDR2 YYNGEE. The CDR3 is 14 amino acids. The CDR3 loop is CASSRDTGGEKLFF. CDR3 DNA: TGTGCCAGCAGCAGAGATACAGGGGGTGAAAAACTGTTTTTT.

V and J are TRBV6-6 and TRBJ1-2; the match to TRBD1 covers 10 bases. The germline V gene encodes CDR1 MNHNY and CDR2 SVGAGI (reference sequence). V trimming: 6 bases; J trimming: 0 bases; junction bases outside the gene matches: 4. The CDR3 consists of 15 residues. CDR3 coding DNA: TGTGCCAGCAGCCCCGGACAGGGGGCTAACTATGGCTACACCTTC. Protein product: CASSPGQGANYGYTF.

Regarding this clone: A read error may account for a junction end that differs from germline. The chain is built from TRBV5-1 and TRBJ2-1, with TRBD2 matching over 10 bases. The V gene's germline CDR1 is SGHRS and CDR2 YFSETQ. This CDR3 is built from 16 residues. CDR3 sequence: CASGFGGLAVDNEQFF. In DNA form, the CDR3 reads TGCGCCAGCGGCTTTGGTGGACTAGCGGTGGACAATGAGCAGTTCTTC.

The rearrangement uses TRBV29-1 and TRBJ1-1, with D tentatively TRBD1 (5 bases). Germline CDR1 reads SQVTM; CDR2 reads ANQGSEA. V lost 4 bases and J 5 bases, leaving 11 bases between the germline ends. The CDR3 is made up of 12 amino acids. The CDR3 sequence is CSVGGGFTEAFF. CDR3 bases: TGCAGCGTTGGGGGCGGCTTTACTGAAGCTTTCTTT.

The chain is built from TRBV11-2 and TRBJ2-7, with D possibly being TRBD1 (6 bases). There are 14 residues in the CDR3. V lost 5 bases to trimming and J lost 2 bases, with 13 bases between them. Germline lookup yields CDR1 SGHAT and CDR2 FQNNGV. The CDR3 loop is CASSRLDRTYEQYF. In nucleotides, the CDR3 is TGTGCCAGCAGCCGCCTAGACAGGACCTACGAGCAGTACTTC. Drawing the rest from reference TRBV11-2 and TRBJ2-7, the complete variable domain is EAGVAQSPRYKIIEKRQSVAFWCNPISGHATLYWYQQILGQGPKLLIQFQNNGVVDDSQLPKDRFSAERLKGVDSTLKIQPAKLEDSAVYLCASSRLDRTYEQYFGPGTRLTVT.

V gene TRBV4-1 combines with J gene TRBJ1-2, with TRBD1 matching over 8 bases. The CDR3 sequence is 15 residues long. The V gene end was trimmed by 1 base and the J gene end by 4 bases; junction bases not matched to a gene: 5. CDR1 and CDR2 (germline): MGHRA, YSYEKL. The CDR3 spells CASSQGQGRFYGYTF. CDR3 DNA sequence: TGCGCCAGCAGCCAAGGACAGGGGAGATTCTATGGCTACACCTTC.

The chain has TRBV24-1 and TRBJ1-1; 8 bases line up with TRBD1. Trimming cost V 7 bases and J 5 bases; bases outside gene matches: 14. The germline V gene has CDR1 KGHDR and CDR2 SFDVKD. This CDR3 has 16 residues. CDR3 bases: TGTGCCACCAGGGGAGGACAGGGACTTAGAGGGACTGAAGCTTTCTTT. The encoded protein is CATRGGQGLRGTEAFF.

CDR3 loop: CASGPGHSNEKLFF. The CDR3 region has the DNA TGCGCCAGCGGACCGGGACATTCGAATGAAAAACTGTTTTTT. This chain links TRBV4-1 with TRBJ1-4, with D possibly being TRBD1 (6 bases). The V end lost 8 bases, the J end lost 5 bases, and 15 bases lay between the germline ends. Per germline, CDR1 MGHRA and CDR2 YSYEKL. The CDR3 contains 14 residues.

V usage is TRBV7-3 and J usage is TRBJ1-1; D gene ambiguous. V was pared by 3 bases and J by 1 base, with 6 bases between. The CDR3 loop spans 13 amino acids. The germline V gene has CDR1 SGHTA and CDR2 FQGTGA. The CDR3 protein is CASSFSGNTEAFF. The CDR3 coding sequence is TGTGCCAGCAGCTTCTCAGGGAACACTGAAGCTTTCTTT. Looking up the rest from reference TRBV7-3 and TRBJ1-1 gives the full variable domain: GAGVSQTPSNKVTEKGKYVELRCDPISGHTALYWYRQSLGQGPEFLIYFQGTGAADDSGLPNDRFFAVRPEGSVSTLKIQRTERGDSAVYLCASSFSGNTEAFFGQGTRLTVV.

The rearrangement links TRBV19 to TRBJ2-7, with 7 bases that match TRBD2. There are 15 residues in the CDR3. V lost 5 bases and J lost 1; bases outside the gene matches: 8. Germline values: CDR1 LNHDA, CDR2 SQIVND (reference sequence). CDR3 bases: TGTGCCAGTAGTCCCGGGGGGTTGACATCCTACGAGCAGTACTTC. It codes for CASSPGGLTSYEQYF. Full variable domain (remainder filled in from reference TRBV19 and TRBJ2-7): DGGITQSPKYLFRKEGQNVTLSCEQNLNHDAMYWYRQDPGQGLRLIYYSQIVNDFQKGDIAEGYSVSREKKESFPLTVTSAQKNPTAFYLCASSPGGLTSYEQYFGPGTRLTVT.

The chain uses TRBV6-6 and TRBJ1-3; the D is unclear. Deletions cut 8 bases from V and 0 bases from J, with 17 bases between. CDR3 length equals 16 residues. Germline V gene lookup returns CDR1 MNHNY and CDR2 SVGAGI (reference sequence). CDR3 coding DNA: TGTGCCAGCGGAGATCTTCCGACTTTCTCTGGAAACACCATATATTTT. It yields the protein CASGDLPTFSGNTIYF.

This chain links TRBV5-4 with TRBJ2-3; D might be TRBD2 (5 bases). Germline V lookup: CDR1 SGHNT, CDR2 YYREEE (reference sequence). V was clipped by 0 bases and J by 4 bases, with 6 bases between them. The CDR3 has 13 residues. CDR3 nucleotide sequence: TGTGCCAGCAGCTTGGTGGAGGCAGATACGCAGTATTTT. Its translation is CASSLVEADTQYF.

The genes are TRBV7-6 and TRBJ1-1; TRBD1 agrees at 7 bases. The CDR3 has 15 residues. CDR1 is SGHVS, CDR2 FNYEAQ, per germline. Trimming cost V 4 bases and J 5 bases; bases outside gene matches: 10. The CDR3 here is CASSSMTGLGTEAFF. CDR3 coding DNA: TGTGCCAGCAGCTCGATGACAGGGCTGGGGACTGAAGCTTTCTTT.

With respect to this clone: The same CDR3 arises from other DNA sequences in this sample as well. The chain couples TRBV9 to TRBJ1-4, with D possibly TRBD1 on 6 matching bases. CDR1 is SGDLS and CDR2 is YYNGEE in the germline V gene. This CDR3 contains 14 residues. V dropped 4 bases and J dropped 2 bases, with 9 bases sitting between them. Written as DNA, the CDR3 is TGTGCCAGCAGCACCGGACAGACTAATGAAAAACTGTTTTTT. This sequence encodes CASSTGQTNEKLFF.